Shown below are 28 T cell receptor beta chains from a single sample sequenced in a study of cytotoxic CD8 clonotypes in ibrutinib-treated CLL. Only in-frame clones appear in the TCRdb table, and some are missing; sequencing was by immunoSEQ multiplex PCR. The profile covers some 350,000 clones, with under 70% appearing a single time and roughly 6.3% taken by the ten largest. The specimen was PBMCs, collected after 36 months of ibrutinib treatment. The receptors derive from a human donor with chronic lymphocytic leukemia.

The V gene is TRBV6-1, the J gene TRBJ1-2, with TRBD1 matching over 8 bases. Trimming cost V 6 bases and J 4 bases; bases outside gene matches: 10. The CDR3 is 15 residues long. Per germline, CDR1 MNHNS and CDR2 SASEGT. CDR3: CASRLGQAIFYGYTF. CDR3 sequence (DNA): TGTGCCAGCAGGTTGGGACAGGCGATCTTCTATGGCTACACCTTC.

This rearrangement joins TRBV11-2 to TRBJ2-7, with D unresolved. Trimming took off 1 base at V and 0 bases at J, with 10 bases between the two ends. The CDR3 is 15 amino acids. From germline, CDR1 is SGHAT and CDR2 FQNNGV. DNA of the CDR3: TGTGCCAGCAGCTTAGTTTCGTACTACTCCTACGAGCAGTACTTC. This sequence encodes CASSLVSYYSYEQYF.

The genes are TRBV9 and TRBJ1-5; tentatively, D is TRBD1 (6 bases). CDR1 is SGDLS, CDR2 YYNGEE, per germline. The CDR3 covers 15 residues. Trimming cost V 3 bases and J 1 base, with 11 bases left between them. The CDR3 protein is CASSGHTGSNQPQHF. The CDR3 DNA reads TGTGCCAGCAGCGGTCATACAGGGAGCAATCAGCCCCAGCATTTT.

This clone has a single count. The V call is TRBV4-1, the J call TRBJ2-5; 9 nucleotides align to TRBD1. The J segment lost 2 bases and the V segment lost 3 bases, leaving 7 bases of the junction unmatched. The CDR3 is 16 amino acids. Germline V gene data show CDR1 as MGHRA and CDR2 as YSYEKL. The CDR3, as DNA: TGCGCCAGCAGCCACCCGACAGGGGGATCTCAAGAGACCCAGTACTTC. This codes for CASSHPTGGSQETQYF.

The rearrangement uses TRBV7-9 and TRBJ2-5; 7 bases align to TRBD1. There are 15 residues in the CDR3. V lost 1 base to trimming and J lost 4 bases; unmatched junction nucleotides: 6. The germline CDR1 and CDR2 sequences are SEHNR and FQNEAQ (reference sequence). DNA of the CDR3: TGTGCCAGCAGCTTAGACACAGGGGTTGCAGAGACCCAGTACTTC. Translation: CASSLDTGVAETQYF.

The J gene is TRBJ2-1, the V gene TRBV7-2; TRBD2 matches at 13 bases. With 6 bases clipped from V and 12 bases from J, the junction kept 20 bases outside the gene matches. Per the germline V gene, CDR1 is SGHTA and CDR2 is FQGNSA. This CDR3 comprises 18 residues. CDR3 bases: TGTGCCAGCAGATATTTCGCCTTTGGACTAGCGGGGGCCACAGGGCAGTTCTTC. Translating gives CASRYFAFGLAGATGQFF.

CDR3 region: CASSEFNRGSEQYF. The CDR3 DNA follows: TGTGCCAGCAGTGAATTTAACAGGGGCAGCGAGCAGTACTTC. V is TRBV25-1 and J is TRBJ2-7; 7 nucleotides agree with TRBD1. CDR3 length: 14 amino acids. Germline CDR1 MGHDK, CDR2 SYGVNS. Trimming at V came to 1 base and at J to 6 bases, leaving 6 bases not matched to a gene.

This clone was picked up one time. The CDR3 spells CATGQGQTPEKLFF. CDR3 nucleotides: TGTGCCACCGGACAGGGCCAGACCCCTGAAAAACTGTTTTTT. The rearrangement joins TRBV6-6 to TRBJ1-4; 8 bases match TRBD1. Germline V CDR1 and CDR2: MNHNY, SVGAGI (reference sequence). CDR3 length: 14 residues. The ends lost 10 bases at V and 7 bases at J; junction bases unmatched: 11.

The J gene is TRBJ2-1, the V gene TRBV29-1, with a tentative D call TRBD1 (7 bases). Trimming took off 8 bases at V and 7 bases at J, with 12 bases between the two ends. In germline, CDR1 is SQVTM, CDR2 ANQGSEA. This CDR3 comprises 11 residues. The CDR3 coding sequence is TGCAGCTCCTCAGGGGGGAATGAGCAGTTCTTC. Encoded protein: CSSSGGNEQFF.

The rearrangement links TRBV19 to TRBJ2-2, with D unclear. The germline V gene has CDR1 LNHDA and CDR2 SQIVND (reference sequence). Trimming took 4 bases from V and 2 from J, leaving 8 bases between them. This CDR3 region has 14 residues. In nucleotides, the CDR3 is TGTGCCAGTAGTAAGGGCGGAAACACCGGGGAGCTGTTTTTT. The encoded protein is CASSKGGNTGELFF.

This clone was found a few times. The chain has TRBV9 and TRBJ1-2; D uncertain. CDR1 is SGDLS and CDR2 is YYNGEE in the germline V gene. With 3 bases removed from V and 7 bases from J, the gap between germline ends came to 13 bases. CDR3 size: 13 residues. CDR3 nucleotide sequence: TGTGCCAGCAGCGCCTCGGACGTGGGTGGCTACACCTTC. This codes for CASSASDVGGYTF.

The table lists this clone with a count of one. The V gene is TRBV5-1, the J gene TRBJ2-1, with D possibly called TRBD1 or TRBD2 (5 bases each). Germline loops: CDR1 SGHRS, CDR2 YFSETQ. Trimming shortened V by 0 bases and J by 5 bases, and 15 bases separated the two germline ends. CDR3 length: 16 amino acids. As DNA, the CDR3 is TGCGCCAGCAGCTTGGGAGGGGACCTATTAGACAATGAGCAGTTCTTC. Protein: CASSLGGDLLDNEQFF. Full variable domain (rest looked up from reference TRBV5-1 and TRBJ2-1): KAGVTQTPRYLIKTRGQQVTLSCSPISGHRSVSWYQQTPGQGLQFLFEYFSETQRNKGNFPGRFSGRQFSNSRSEMNVSTLELGDSALYLCASSLGGDLLDNEQFFGPGTRLTVL.

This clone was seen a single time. The CDR3 region is CASAHSGRLETQYF. CDR3 DNA: TGTGCTAGTGCCCATTCAGGGAGACTAGAGACCCAGTACTTC. V usage is TRBV12-5 and J usage is TRBJ2-5, with D tentatively TRBD1 or TRBD2 (5 bases each). CDR3 length: 14 residues. V lost 7 bases and J lost 4, with 16 bases in between. Germline values: CDR1 LGHNT, CDR2 FRNRAP.

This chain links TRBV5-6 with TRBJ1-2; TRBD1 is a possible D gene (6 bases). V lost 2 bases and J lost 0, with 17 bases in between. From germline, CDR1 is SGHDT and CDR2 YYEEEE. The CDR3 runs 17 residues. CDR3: CASSFDRSLRPNYGYTF. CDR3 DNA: TGTGCCAGCAGCTTTGACAGGTCCCTCCGGCCTAACTATGGCTACACCTTC.

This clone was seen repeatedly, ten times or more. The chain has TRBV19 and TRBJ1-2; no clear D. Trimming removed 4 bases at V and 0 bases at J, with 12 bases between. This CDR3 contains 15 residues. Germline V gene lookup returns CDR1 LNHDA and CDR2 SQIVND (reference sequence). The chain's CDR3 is CASSTKGVPNYGYTF. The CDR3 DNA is TGTGCCAGTAGTACAAAAGGAGTACCTAACTATGGCTACACCTTC. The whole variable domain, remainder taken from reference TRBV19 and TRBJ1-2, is DGGITQSPKYLFRKEGQNVTLSCEQNLNHDAMYWYRQDPGQGLRLIYYSQIVNDFQKGDIAEGYSVSREKKESFPLTVTSAQKNPTAFYLCASSTKGVPNYGYTFGSGTRLTVV.

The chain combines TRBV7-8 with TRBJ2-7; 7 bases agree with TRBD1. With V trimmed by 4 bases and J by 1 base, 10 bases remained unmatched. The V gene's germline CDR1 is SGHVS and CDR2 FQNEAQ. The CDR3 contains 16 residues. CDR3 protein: CASSSYYRGSSYEQYF. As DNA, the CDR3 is TGTGCCAGCAGCTCATATTACAGGGGTAGTTCCTACGAGCAGTACTTC.

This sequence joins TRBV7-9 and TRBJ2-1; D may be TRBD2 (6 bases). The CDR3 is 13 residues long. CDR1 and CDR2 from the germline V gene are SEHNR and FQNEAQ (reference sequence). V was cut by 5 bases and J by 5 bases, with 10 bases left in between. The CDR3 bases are TGTGCCAGCAGCCCGGGACTCGACAATGAGCAGTTCTTC. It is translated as CASSPGLDNEQFF. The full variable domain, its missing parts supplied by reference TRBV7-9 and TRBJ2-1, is DTGVSQNPRHKITKRGQNVTFRCDPISEHNRLYWYRQTLGQGPEFLTYFQNEAQLEKSRLLSDRFSAERPKGSFSTLEIQRTEQGDSAMYLCASSPGLDNEQFFGPGTRLTVL.

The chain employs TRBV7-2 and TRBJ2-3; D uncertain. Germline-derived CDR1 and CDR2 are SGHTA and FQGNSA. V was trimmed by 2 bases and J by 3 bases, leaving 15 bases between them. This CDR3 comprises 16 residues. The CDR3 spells CASSLSGVRITDTQYF. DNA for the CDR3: TGTGCCAGCAGCTTATCAGGTGTCAGAATTACAGATACGCAGTATTTT.

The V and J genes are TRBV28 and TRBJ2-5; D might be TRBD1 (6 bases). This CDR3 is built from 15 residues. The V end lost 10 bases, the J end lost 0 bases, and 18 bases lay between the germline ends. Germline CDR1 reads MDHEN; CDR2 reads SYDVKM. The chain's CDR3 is CATQFYGQNQETQYF. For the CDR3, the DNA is TGTGCCACCCAGTTTTACGGACAGAACCAAGAGACCCAGTACTTC.

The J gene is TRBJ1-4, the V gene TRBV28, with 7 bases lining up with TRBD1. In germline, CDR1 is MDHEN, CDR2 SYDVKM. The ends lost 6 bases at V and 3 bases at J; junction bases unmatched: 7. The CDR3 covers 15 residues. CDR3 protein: CASRTDRAANEKLFF. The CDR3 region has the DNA TGTGCCAGCAGAACCGACAGGGCTGCTAATGAAAAACTGTTTTTT.

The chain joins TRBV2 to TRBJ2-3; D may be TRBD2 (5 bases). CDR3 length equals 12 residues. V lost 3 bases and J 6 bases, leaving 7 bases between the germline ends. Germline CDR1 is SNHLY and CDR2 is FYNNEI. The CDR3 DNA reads TGTGCCAGCAGTGATTCGGGGGATACGCAGTATTTT. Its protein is CASSDSGDTQYF.

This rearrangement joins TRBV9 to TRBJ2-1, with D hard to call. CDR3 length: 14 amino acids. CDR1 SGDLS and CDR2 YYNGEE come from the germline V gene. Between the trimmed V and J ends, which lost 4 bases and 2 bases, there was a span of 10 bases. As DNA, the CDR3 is TGTGCCAGCAGCCCCTTGGCCGCCTACAATGAGCAGTTCTTC. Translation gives CASSPLAAYNEQFF.

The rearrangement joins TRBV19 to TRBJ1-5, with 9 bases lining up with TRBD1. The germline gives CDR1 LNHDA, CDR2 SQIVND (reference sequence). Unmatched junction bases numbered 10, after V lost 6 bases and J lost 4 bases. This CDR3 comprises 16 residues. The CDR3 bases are TGTGCCAGTAGGGGCCCGACAGGGGGGCGGAATCAGCCCCAGCATTTT. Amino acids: CASRGPTGGRNQPQHF.

The CDR3 is CATSSAGEVRGWTYNEKLFF. The DNA for the CDR3 is TGTGCCACCAGCTCTGCAGGGGAGGTTCGGGGATGGACTTATAATGAAAAACTGTTTTTT. The rearrangement joins TRBV15 to TRBJ1-4; D possibly corresponds to TRBD1 (6 bases). The ends were cut back, 5 bases at V and 4 bases at J, with 29 bases in the middle. In germline, CDR1 is LNHNV, CDR2 YYDKDF (reference sequence). The CDR3 extends over 20 amino acids. Variable domain in full (rest from reference TRBV15 and TRBJ1-4): DAMVIQNPRYQVTQFGKPVTLSCSQTLNHNVMYWYQQKSSQAPKLLFHYYDKDFNNEADTPDNFQSRRPNTSFCFLDIRSPGLGDTAMYLCATSSAGEVRGWTYNEKLFFGSGTQLSVL.

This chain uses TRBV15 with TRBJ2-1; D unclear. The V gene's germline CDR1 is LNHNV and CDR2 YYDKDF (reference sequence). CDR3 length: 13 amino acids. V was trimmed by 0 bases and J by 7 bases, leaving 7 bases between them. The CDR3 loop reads CATSRDRLNEQFF. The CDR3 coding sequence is TGTGCCACCAGCAGAGATCGTCTTAATGAGCAGTTCTTC.

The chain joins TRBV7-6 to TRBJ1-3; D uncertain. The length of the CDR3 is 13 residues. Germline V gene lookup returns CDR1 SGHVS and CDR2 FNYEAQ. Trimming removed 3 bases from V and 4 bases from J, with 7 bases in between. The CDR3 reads CASSLGSGNTIYF. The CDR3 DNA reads TGTGCCAGCAGCTTGGGCTCGGGAAACACCATATATTTT.

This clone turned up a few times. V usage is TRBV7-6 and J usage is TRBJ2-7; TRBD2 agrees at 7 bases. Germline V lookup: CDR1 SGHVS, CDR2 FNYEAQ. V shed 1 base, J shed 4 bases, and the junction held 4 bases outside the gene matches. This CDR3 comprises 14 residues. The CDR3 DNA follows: TGTGCCAGCAGCTTAGGTGGGAGGGCATACGAGCAGTACTTC. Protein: CASSLGGRAYEQYF. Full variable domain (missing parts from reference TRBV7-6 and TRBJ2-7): GAGVSQSPRYKVTKRGQDVALRCDPISGHVSLYWYRQALGQGPEFLTYFNYEAQQDKSGLPNDRFSAERPEGSISTLTIQRTEQRDSAMYRCASSLGGRAYEQYFGPGTRLTVT.

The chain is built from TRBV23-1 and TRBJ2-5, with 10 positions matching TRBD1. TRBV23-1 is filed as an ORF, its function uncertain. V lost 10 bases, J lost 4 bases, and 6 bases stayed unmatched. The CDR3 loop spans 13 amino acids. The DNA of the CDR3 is TGCGCCAACAAGGGACAGGGGCGAGAGACCCAGTACTTC. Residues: CANKGQGRETQYF.